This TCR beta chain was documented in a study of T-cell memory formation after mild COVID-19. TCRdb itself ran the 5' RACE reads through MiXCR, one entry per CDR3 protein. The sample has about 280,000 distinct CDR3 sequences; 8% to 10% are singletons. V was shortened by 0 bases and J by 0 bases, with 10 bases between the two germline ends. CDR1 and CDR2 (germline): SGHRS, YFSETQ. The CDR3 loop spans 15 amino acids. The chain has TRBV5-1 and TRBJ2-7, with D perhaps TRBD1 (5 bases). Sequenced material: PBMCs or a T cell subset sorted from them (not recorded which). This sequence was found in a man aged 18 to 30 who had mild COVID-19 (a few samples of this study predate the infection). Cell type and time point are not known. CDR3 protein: CASSLEGASSYEQYF. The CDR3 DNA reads TGCGCCAGCAGCTTGGAAGGGGCTTCCTCCTACGAGCAGTACTTC.